The sequence of this T cell receptor beta chain was determined in a study of preoperative IRX-2 immunotherapy in early breast cancer. The ends were cut back, 8 bases at V and 5 bases at J, with 19 bases in the middle. This CDR3 comprises 15 residues. Germline CDR1 is MRHNA and CDR2 is SNTAGT. Comment on this clone: Other DNA sequences in this sample translate to the same CDR3.

This sample's treatment: preoperative locoregional IRX-2 cytokine immunotherapy. This phase Ib study tested locoregional IRX-2 cytokine immunotherapy given before surgery. Generated by immunoSEQ multiplex PCR, the TCRdb table keeps only in-frame clones and is missing some. Of under 15,000 clones listed, more than 75% are singletons. The chain joins TRBV6-4 to TRBJ2-1, with D tentatively TRBD1 or TRBD2 (5 bases each). This TCR was recovered from a human donor with breast cancer. The sample was acquired from a patient treated with IRX-2 immunotherapy. The CDR3: CASGIGAGSHNEQFF. CDR3 in DNA: TGTGCCAGCGGAATCGGGGCAGGTTCCCACAATGAGCAGTTCTTC.